This record looks at one T cell receptor beta chain sequence and its context. This clone has only one observation. What this receptor recognizes is not known. Base-call qualities are not available, and no considerably larger clone is one nucleotide away. The sample belongs to a study of blood T cell repertoires in COVID-19 (TCRdb year 2020). Regarding the study in general: The collaborator samples originated in the United States, Italy and Spain and spanned the acute and convalescent phases of COVID-19. The prospective study material was composed of cDNA or gDNA derived from T cells, B-cell-depleted T cells, or PBMCs. Subjects who had been exposed to COVID-19, were actively infected with it, or had recovered from it provided the deeply sampled blood TCRbeta repertoires that made up the dataset. The repertoires were made available in a free public database intended to serve as a resource for research on the immune response to SARS-CoV-2. The samples were drawn from two sources: the first 160 participants of the ongoing ImmuneRACE study, and 950 to 1,500 subjects contributed by 6 global collaborators. Sample metadata almost always included a de-identified subject ID, COVID-19 status, age in years and sex. HLA class I and class II types, where available, came from metadata supplied by the sample provider rather than from assay-based typing. Beyond this particular receptor, the publication reports: The quantity of clinical and demographic metadata differed by source and by participant and was supplied without curation.

Collaborating institutions collected whole blood in K2EDTA tubes following their own protocols. For TCRbeta analysis, collaborators shipped samples as frozen whole blood, isolated PBMCs, or DNA extracted from either of those sample types. Inclusive of the bounding cysteine and phenylalanine, the CDR3 is 14 residues long. CDR3 DNA only is kept here, 42 bases in frame from base 1. CDR1 and CDR2 were assigned from the germline V gene as MNHEY and SVGAGI. V and J lose 10 bases and 5 bases, and a span of 20 bases separates them. TCRbeta CDR3 regions were amplified from genomic DNA using the immunoSEQ Assay, a bias-controlled multiplex PCR. The authors processed their data as follows. The number of nucleated cells in each sample was estimated from the amplification of reference gene primers within the assay. To quantify the absolute abundance of each unique TCRbeta CDR3 rearrangement, sequence reads were collapsed and filtered. For each sample, productive Simpson clonality was calculated as the square root of Simpson's diversity index over productive rearrangements. Entries here come from immuneACCESS through TCRdb and include only in-frame sequences with V and J called. Some clones fail to appear in such tables; in the studies checked, an unresolved V gene covers under half of the shortfall, and the cause of the remainder is unknown. V and J calls and clone size are given by that table; D and trimming were obtained from the DNA. For this sample there are some 190,000 clones; 80% to 85% appear just once. About 20% of the sample comes from the top ten.

The chain is assembled from TRBV6-5 and TRBJ1-1; TRBD1 is a possible D gene, resting on 6 matching bases. The receptor was derived from a human donor in a cohort sampled during active COVID-19. The sequenced sample was peripheral blood. The DNA reads TGTGCCACCACAAGGGGGGAGGGATTGACTGAAGCTTTCTTT. Its protein is CATTRGEGLTEAFF.